The clone carrying this T cell receptor (beta chain) was picked up many times. The sample belongs to a study of T-cell reconstitution after alpha-beta-depleted transplantation in children. Library preparation (for TCRbeta) was performed with unique molecular identifiers. TCRdb re-derived calls from the PCR reads in MiXCR, one entry per CDR3 protein. Among 350,000 to 500,000 distinct CDR3 sequences listed, over 40% were seen once. Germline-derived CDR1 and CDR2 are SGHNT and YYREEE (reference sequence). This CDR3 comprises 13 residues. V shed 2 bases and J shed 3 bases, with 7 bases lying between them.

The chain uses TRBV5-4 and TRBJ2-3; D is ambiguous. The sample consisted of PBMCs, taken before TCRalphabeta/CD19-depleted stem cell transplant. The clonotype originates from a girl aged 2 to 9 with aplastic anemia, due to receive a stem cell transplant. As DNA, the CDR3 is TGTGCCAGCAGCTTTCCTGAGACAGATACGCAGTATTTT. It is translated as CASSFPETDTQYF.